This T cell receptor (beta chain) was captured in a study of identical twins. Findings of the study overall: In beta out-of-frame sequences, the excess sharing between twins was weaker. It was cross-sectional statistical analysis, not following the same donors, that the conclusions relied on.

Trimming cost V 5 bases and J 6 bases, with 11 bases left between them. Germline-derived CDR1 and CDR2 are SNHLY and FYNNEI. CDR3 length equals 12 residues. A universal primer site was added by template switching, and unique molecular identifiers were carried by the cDNA. Using its own MiXCR run on the 5' RACE reads, TCRdb lists one record per CDR3 protein. The sample records 450,000 or so distinct CDR3 sequences, roughly an eighth being singletons. This clonotype was detected only a few times. The antigen is undetermined. Among all donors, each was a healthy Caucasian. The sample was also reused in another study, on yellow fever vaccine responses in identical twins.

Material for sequencing was CD4+ T cells sorted from blood. The receptor was derived from a woman between 18 and 29 years old in good health. V gene TRBV2 combines with J gene TRBJ2-7; D gene ambiguous. The DNA of the CDR3 is TGTGCCAGCAGTACCCCTTACGGCGAGCAGTACTTC. It is translated as CASSTPYGEQYF.